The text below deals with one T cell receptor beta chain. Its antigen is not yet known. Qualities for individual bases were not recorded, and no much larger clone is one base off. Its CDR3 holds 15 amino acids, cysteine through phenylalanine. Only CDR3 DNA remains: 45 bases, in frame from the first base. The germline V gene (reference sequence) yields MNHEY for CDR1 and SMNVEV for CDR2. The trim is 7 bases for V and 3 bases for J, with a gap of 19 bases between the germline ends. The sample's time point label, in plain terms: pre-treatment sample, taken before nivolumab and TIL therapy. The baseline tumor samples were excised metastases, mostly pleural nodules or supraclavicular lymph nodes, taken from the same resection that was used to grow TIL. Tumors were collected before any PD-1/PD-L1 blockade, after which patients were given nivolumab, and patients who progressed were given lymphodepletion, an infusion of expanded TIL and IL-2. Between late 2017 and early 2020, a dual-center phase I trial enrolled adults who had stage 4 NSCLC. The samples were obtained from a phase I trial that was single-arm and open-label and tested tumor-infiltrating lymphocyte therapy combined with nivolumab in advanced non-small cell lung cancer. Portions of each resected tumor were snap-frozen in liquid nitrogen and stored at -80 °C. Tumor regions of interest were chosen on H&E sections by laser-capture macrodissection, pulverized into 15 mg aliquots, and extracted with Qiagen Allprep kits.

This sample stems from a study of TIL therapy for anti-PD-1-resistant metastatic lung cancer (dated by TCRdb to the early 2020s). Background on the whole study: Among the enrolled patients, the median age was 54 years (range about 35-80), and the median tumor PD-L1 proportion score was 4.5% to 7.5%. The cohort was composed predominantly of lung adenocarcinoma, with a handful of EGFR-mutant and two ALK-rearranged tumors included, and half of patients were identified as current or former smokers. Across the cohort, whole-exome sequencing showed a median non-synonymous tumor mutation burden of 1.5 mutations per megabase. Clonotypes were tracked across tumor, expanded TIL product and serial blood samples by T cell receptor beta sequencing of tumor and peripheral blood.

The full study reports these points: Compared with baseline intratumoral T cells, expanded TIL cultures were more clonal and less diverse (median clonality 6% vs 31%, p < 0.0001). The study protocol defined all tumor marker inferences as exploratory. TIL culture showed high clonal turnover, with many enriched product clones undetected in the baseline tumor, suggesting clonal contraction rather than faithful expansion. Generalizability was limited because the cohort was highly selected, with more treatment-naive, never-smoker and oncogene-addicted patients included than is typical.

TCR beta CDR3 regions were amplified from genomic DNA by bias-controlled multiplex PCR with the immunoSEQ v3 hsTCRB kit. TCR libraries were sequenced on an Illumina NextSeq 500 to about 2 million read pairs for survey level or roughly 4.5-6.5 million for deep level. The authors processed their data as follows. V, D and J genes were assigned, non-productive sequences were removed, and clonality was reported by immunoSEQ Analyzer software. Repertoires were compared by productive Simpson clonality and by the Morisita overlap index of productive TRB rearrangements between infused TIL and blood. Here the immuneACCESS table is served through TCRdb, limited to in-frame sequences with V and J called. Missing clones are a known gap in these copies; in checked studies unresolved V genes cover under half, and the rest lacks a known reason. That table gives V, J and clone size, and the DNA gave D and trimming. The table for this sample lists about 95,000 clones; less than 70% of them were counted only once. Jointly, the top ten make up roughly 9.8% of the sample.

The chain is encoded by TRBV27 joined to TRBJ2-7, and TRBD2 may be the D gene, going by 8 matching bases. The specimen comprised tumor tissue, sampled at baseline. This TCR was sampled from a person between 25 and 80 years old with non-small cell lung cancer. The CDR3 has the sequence CASTSRGGTDYEQYF. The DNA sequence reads TGTGCCAGCACTAGTCGGGGGGGGACAGACTACGAGCAGTACTTC.